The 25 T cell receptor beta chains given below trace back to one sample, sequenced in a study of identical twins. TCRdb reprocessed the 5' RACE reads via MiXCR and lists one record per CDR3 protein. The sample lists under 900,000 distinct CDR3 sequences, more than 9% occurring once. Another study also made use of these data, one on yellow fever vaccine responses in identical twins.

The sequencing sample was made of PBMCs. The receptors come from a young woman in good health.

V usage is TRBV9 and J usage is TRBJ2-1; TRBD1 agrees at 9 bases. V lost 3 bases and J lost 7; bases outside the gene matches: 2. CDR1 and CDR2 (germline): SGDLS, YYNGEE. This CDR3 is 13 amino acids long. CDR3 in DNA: TGTGCCAGCAGCGAGGACAGGGGAAATGAGCAGTTCTTC. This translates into CASSEDRGNEQFF.

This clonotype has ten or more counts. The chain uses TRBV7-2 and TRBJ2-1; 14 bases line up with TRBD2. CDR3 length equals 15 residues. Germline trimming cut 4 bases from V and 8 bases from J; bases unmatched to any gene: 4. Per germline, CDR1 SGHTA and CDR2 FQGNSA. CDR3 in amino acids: CASSSTSGGADEQFF. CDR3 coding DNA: TGTGCCAGCAGCTCGACTAGCGGGGGGGCCGATGAGCAGTTCTTC.

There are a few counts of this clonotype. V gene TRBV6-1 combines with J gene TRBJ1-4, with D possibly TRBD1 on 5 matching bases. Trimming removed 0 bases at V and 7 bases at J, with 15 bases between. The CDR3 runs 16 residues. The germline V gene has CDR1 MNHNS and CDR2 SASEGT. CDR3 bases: TGTGCCAGCAGTGAAGCCCACAGGCAACGGAGTGAAAAACTGTTTTTT. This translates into CASSEAHRQRSEKLFF.

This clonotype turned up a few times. In nucleotides, the CDR3 is TGTGCCAGCACGCCAGTACGGGTGGGTGAAGCTTTCTTT. Amino acids: CASTPVRVGEAFF. The J gene is TRBJ1-1, the V gene TRBV14; D unresolved. The V gene lost 7 bases and the J gene lost 7 bases, with 16 bases spanning the gap. The CDR3 has 13 amino acids. Germline V gives CDR1 SGHDN, CDR2 FVKESK.

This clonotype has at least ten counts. The CDR3 loop reads CASSFMNTEAFF. The CDR3 nucleotides read TGTGCCAGCAGTTTCATGAACACTGAAGCTTTCTTT. V gene TRBV12-3 or TRBV12-4 combines with J gene TRBJ1-1; D is unresolved. This CDR3 has 12 residues. The germline V and J ends were trimmed by 3 bases and 0 bases, with 2 bases remaining between them.

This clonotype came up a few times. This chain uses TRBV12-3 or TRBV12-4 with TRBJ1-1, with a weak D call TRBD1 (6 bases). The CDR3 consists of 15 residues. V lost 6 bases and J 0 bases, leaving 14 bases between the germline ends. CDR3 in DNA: TGTGCCAGCAGGGGGGGGGACACCTTGAACACTGAAGCTTTCTTT. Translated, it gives CASRGGDTLNTEAFF.

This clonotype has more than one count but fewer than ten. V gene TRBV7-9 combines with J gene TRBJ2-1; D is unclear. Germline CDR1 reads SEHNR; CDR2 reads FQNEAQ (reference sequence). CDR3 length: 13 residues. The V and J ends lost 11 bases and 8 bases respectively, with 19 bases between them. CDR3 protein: CACGHDPLDEQFF. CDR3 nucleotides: TGTGCCTGCGGCCATGACCCCTTGGATGAGCAGTTCTTC.

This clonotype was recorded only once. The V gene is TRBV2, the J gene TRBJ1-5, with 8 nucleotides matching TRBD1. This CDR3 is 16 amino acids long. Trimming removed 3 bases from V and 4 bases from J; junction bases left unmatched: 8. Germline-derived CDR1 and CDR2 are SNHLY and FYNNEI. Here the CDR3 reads CASSDRGTGNNQPQHF. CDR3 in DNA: TGTGCCAGCAGTGACCGAGGGACAGGTAATAATCAGCCCCAGCATTTT.

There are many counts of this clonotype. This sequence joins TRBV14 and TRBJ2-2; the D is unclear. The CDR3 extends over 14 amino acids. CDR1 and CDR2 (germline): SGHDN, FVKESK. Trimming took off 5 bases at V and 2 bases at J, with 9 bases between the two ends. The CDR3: CASSKRPNTGELFF. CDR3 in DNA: TGTGCCAGCAGCAAAAGACCCAACACCGGGGAGCTGTTTTTT.

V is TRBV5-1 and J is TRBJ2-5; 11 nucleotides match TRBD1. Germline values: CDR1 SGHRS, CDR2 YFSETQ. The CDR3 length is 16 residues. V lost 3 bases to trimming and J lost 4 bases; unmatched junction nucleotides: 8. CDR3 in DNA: TGCGCCAGCAGCTCGGGTCCCGGGACAGGGGGAGAGACCCAGTACTTC. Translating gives CASSSGPGTGGETQYF.

CDR3 sequence: CASSQVGVGEDTQYF. CDR3 in DNA: TGCGCCAGCAGCCAAGTTGGGGTCGGGGAAGATACGCAGTATTTT. The chain joins TRBV4-1 to TRBJ2-3; perhaps TRBD2 as D (5 bases). Germline CDR1 is MGHRA and CDR2 is YSYEKL. V was clipped by 1 base and J by 5 bases, with 13 bases between them. This CDR3 contains 15 residues.

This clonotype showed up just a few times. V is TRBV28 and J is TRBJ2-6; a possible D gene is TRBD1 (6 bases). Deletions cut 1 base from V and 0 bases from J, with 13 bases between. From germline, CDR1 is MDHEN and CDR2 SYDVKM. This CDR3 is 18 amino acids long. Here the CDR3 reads CASSLYRQVPSGANVLTF. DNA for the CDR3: TGTGCCAGCAGTTTATACCGACAGGTACCCTCTGGGGCCAACGTCCTGACTTTC.

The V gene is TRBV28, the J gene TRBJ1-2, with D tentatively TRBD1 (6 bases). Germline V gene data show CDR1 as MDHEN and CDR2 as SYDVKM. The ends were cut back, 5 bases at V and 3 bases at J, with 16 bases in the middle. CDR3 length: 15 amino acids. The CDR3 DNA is TGTGCCAGCAGTAACCCGACAGGAGCCTACTATGGCTACACCTTC. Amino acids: CASSNPTGAYYGYTF.

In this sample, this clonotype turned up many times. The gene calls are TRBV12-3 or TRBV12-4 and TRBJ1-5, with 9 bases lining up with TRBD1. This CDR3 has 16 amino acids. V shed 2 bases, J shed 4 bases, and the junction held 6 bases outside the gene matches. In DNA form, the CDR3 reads TGTGCCAGCAGTTTACAATACGGGACAGGGAATCAGCCCCAGCATTTT. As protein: CASSLQYGTGNQPQHF.

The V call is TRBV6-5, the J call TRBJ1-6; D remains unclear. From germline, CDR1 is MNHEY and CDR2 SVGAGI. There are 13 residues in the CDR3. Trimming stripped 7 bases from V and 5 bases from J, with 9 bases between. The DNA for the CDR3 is TGTGCCAGCATTATGTCCCATAATTCACCCCTCCACTTT. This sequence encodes CASIMSHNSPLHF.

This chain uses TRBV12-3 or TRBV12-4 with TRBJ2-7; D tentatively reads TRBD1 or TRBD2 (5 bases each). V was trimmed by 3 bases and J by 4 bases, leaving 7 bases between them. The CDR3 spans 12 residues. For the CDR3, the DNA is TGTGCCAGCAGTTTCGAGGGGTACGAGCAGTACGTC. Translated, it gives CASSFEGYEQYV.

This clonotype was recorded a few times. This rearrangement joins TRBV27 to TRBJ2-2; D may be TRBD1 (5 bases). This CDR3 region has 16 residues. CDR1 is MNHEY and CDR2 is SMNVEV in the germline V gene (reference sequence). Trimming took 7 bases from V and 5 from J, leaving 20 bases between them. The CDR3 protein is CASKIDSTILTGELFF. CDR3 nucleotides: TGTGCCAGCAAGATAGACAGTACCATATTGACCGGGGAGCTGTTTTTT.

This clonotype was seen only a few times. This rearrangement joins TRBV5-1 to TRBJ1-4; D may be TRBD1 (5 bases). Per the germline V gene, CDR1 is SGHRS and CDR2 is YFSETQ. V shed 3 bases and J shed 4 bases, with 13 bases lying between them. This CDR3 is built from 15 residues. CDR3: CASSSARAFNEKLFF. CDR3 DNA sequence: TGCGCCAGCAGCTCCGCCAGGGCTTTTAATGAAAAACTGTTTTTT.

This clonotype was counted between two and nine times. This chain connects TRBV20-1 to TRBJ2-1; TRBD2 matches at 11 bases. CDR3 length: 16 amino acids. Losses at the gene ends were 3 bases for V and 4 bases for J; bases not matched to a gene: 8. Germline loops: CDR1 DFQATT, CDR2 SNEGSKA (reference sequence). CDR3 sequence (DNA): TGCAGTGCTAGTAAAGCCGGGACTAGCGGATACAATGAGCAGTTCTTC. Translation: CSASKAGTSGYNEQFF.

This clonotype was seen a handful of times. CDR3 amino acids: CASRTGLAPNTDTQYF. CDR3 sequence (DNA): TGTGCCAGCAGAACAGGACTAGCGCCAAACACAGATACGCAGTATTTT. The rearrangement links TRBV2 to TRBJ2-3, with 9 bases aligning to TRBD2. Per germline, CDR1 SNHLY and CDR2 FYNNEI. The V gene end was trimmed by 6 bases and the J gene end by 2 bases; junction bases not matched to a gene: 9. The CDR3 runs 16 residues.

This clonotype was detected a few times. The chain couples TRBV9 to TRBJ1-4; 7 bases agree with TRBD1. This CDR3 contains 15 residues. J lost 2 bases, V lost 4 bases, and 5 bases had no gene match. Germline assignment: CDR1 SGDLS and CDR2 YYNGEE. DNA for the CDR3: TGTGCCAGCAGCTCGACAGGGACTACTAATGAAAAACTGTTTTTT. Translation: CASSSTGTTNEKLFF.

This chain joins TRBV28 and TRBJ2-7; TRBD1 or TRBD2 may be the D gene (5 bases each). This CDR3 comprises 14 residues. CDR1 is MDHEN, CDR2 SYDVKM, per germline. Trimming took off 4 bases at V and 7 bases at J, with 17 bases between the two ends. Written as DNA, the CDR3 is TGTGCCAGCAGTTCCTCGGGGCGGGTCCGAGAGCAGTACTTC. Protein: CASSSSGRVREQYF.

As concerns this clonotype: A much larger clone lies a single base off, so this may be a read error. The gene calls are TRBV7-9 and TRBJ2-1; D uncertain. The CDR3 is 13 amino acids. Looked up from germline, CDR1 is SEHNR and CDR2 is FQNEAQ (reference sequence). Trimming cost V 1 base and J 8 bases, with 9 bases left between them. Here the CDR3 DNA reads TGTGCCAGCAGCTTAGAATGGGCGGATGAGCAGTTCTTC. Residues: CASSLEWADEQFF.

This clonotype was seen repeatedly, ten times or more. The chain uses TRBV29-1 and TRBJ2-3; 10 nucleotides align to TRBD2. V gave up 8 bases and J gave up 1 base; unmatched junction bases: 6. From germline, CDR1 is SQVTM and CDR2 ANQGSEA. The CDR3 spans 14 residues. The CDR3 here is CSIGTSVGTDTQYF. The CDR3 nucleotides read TGCAGCATAGGGACTAGCGTGGGCACAGATACGCAGTATTTT.

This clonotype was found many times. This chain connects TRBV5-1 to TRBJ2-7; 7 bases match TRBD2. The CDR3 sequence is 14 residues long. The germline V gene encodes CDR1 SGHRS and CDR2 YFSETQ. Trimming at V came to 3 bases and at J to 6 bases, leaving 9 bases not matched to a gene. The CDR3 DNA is TGCGCCAGCAGCTATGATAGTGGGGGGGGCGAGCAGTACTTC. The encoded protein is CASSYDSGGGEQYF.